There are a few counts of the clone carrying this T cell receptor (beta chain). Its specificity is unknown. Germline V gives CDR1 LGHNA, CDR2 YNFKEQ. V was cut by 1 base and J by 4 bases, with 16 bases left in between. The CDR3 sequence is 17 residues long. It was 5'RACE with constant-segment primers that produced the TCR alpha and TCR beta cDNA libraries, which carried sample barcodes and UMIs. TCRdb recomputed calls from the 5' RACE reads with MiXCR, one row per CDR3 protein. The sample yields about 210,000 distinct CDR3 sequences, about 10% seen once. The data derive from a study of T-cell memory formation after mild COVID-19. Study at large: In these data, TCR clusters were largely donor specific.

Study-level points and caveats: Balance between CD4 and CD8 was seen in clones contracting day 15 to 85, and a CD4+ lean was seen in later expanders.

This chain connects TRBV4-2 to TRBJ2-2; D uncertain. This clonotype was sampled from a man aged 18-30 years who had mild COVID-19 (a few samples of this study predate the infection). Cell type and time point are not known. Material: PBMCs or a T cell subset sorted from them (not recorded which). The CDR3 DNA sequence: TGTGCCAGCAGCCAAGGATTAGGTGGTGGGCCCACCGGGGAGCTGTTTTTT. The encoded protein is CASSQGLGGGPTGELFF.